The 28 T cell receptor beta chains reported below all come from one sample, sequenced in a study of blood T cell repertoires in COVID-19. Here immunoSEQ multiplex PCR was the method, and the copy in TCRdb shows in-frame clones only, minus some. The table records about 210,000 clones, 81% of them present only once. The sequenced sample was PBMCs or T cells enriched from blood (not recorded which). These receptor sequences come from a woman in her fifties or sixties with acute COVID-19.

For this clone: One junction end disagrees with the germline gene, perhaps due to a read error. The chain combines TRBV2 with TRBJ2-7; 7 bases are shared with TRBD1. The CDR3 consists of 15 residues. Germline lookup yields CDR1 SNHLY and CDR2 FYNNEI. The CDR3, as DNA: TGTGCCAGCAGAGAAGAGTTACAGGGGACCTACGAGCAGTACTTC. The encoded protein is CASREELQGTYEQYF.

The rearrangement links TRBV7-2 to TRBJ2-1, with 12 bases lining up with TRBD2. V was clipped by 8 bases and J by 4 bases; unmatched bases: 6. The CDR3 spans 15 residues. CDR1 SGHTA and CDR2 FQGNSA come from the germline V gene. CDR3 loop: CASLTTSGGYNEQFF. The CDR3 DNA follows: TGTGCCAGCTTGACGACTAGCGGGGGTTACAATGAGCAGTTCTTC.

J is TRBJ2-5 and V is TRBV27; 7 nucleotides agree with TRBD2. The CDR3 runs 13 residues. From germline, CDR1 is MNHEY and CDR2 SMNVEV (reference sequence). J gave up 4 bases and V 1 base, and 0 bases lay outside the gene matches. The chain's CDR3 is CASSLWGGETQYF. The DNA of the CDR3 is TGTGCCAGCAGTTTATGGGGGGGAGAGACCCAGTACTTC.

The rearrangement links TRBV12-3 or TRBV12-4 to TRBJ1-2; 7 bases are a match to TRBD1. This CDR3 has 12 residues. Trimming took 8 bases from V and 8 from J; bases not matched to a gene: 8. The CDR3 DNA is TGTGCCAGCCGACAGGGACAAGGGGGCTACACCTTC. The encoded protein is CASRQGQGGYTF.

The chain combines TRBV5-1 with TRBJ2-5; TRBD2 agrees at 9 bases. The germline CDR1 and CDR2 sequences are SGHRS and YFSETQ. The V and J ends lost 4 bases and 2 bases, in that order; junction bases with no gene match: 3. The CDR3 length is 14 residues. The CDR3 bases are TGCGCCAGCAGCAAGACTAGCGGACAAGAGACCCAGTACTTC. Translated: CASSKTSGQETQYF.

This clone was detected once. DNA of the CDR3: TGCGCCAGCAGCTTGGGGACAGGGGGGATAGTCTCTGGAAACACCATATATTTT. It codes for CASSLGTGGIVSGNTIYF. This chain links TRBV5-1 with TRBJ1-3, with 10 nucleotides matching TRBD1. The CDR3 has 18 residues. The V gene end was trimmed by 0 bases and the J gene end by 0 bases; junction bases not matched to a gene: 6. Per germline, CDR1 SGHRS and CDR2 YFSETQ.

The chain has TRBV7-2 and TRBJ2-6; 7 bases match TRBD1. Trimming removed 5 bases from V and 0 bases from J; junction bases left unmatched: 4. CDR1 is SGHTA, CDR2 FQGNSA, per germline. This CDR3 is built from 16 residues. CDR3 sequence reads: CASSDRVSSGANVLTF. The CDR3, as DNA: TGTGCCAGCAGCGACAGGGTGAGCTCTGGGGCCAACGTCCTGACTTTC.

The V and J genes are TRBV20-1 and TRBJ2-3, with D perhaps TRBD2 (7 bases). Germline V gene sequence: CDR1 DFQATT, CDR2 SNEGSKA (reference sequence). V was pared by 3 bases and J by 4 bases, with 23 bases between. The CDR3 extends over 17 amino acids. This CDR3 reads CSASPSGEGGRADTQYF. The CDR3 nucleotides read TGCAGTGCTAGTCCGAGTGGAGAGGGGGGGCGAGCAGATACGCAGTATTTT.

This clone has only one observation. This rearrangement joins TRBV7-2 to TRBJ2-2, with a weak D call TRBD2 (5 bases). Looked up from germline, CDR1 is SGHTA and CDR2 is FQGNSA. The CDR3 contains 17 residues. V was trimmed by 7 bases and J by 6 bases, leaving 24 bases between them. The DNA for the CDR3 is TGTGCCAGCACCTACAGTGGTGGGCTAGCTGCCCCCGGGGAGCTGTTTTTT. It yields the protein CASTYSGGLAAPGELFF.

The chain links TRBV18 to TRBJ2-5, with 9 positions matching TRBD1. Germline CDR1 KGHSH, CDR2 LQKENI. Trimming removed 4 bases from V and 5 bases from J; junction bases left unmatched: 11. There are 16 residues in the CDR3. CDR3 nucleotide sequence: TGTGCCAGCTCACTAAAACCGGGACAGGGAGGGGAGACCCAGTACTTC. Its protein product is CASSLKPGQGGETQYF.

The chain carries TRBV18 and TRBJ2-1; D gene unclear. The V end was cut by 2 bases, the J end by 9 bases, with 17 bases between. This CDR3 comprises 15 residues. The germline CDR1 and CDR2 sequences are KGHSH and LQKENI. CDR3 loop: CASSPMAPEGGEQFF. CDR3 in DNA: TGTGCCAGCTCACCAATGGCTCCTGAAGGCGGTGAGCAGTTCTTC.

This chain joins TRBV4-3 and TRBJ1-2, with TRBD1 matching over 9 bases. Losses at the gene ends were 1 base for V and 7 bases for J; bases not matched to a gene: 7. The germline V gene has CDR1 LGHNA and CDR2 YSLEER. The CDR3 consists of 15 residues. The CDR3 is CASSQGLTGGGGYTF. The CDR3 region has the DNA TGCGCCAGCAGCCAAGGCTTGACAGGGGGTGGTGGCTACACCTTC.

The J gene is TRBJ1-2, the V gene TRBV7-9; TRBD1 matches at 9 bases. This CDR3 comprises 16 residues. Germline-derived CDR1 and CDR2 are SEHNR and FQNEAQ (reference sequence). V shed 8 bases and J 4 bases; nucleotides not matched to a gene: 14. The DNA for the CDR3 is TGTGCCAGCGGAAACCAACCCGGGACAGGGAGCTATGGCTACACCTTC. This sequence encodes CASGNQPGTGSYGYTF.

The CDR3 sequence: CASTTALSTGLSTDTQYF. In DNA, the CDR3 is TGTGCCAGTACCACCGCCCTCTCGACAGGTCTCTCTACAGATACGCAGTATTTT. V and J are TRBV19 and TRBJ2-3, with D perhaps matching TRBD1 (6 bases). Between the trimmed V and J ends, which lost 7 bases and 3 bases, there was a span of 26 bases. This CDR3 spans 18 amino acids. Per germline, CDR1 LNHDA and CDR2 SQIVND (reference sequence).

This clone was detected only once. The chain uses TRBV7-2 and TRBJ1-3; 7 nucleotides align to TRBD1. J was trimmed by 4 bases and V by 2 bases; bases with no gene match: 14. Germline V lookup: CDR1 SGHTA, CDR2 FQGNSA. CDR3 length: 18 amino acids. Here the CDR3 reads CASSLSPIQGISGNTIYF. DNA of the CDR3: TGTGCCAGCAGCTTATCACCAATACAGGGGATCTCCGGAAACACCATATATTTT.

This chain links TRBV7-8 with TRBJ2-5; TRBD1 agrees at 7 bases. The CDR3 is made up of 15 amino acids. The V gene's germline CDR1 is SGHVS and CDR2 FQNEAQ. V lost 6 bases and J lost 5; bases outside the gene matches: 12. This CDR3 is CASRRRTGARETQYF. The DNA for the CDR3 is TGTGCCAGCAGAAGGAGGACAGGAGCCAGGGAGACCCAGTACTTC.

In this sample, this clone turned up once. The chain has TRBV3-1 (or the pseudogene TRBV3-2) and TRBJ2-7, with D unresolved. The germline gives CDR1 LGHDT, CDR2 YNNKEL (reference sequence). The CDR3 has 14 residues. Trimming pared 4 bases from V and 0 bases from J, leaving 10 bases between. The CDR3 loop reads CASSPKTASYEQYF. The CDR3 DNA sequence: TGTGCCAGCAGCCCCAAGACTGCCTCCTACGAGCAGTACTTC.

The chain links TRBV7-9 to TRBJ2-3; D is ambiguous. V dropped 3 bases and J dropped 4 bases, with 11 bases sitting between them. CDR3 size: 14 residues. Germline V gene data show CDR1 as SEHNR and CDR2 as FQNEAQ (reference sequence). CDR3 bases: TGTGCCAGCAGCTTCAACGGGTTCTCAGATACGCAGTATTTT. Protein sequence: CASSFNGFSDTQYF.

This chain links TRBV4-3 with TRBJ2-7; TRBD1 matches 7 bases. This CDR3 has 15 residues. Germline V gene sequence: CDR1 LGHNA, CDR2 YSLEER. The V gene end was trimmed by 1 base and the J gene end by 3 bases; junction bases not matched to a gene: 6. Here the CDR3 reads CASSQGRTGNYEQYF. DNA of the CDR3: TGCGCCAGCAGCCAAGGGAGGACAGGTAACTACGAGCAGTACTTC.

CDR3 region: CASSYLGQRETQYF. CDR3 sequence (DNA): TGTGCCAGCAGTTACTTGGGACAAAGGGAGACCCAGTACTTC. This chain uses TRBV6-6 with TRBJ2-5; tentatively, D is TRBD1 (6 bases). The germline CDR1 and CDR2 sequences are MNHNY and SVGAGI (reference sequence). V was pared by 1 base and J by 5 bases, with 11 bases between. The CDR3 spans 14 residues.

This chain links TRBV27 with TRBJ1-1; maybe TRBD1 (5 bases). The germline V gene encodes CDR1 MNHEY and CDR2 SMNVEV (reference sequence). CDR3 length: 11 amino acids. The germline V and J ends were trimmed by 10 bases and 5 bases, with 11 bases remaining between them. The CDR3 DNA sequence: TGTGCCACCCTGGGGGGGACTGAAGCTTTCTTT. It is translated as CATLGGTEAFF.

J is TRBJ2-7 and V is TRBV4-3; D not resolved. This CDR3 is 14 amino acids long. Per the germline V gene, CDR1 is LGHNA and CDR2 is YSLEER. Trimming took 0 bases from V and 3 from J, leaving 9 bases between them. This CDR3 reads CASSQDGSYYEQYF. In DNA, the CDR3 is TGCGCCAGCAGCCAAGATGGCAGTTACTACGAGCAGTACTTC.

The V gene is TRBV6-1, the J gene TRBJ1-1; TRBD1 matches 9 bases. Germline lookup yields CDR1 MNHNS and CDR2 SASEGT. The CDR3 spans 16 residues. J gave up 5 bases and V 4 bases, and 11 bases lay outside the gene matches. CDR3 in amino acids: CASSATLGQGGTEAFF. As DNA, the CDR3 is TGTGCCAGCAGTGCAACACTGGGACAGGGAGGTACTGAAGCTTTCTTT.

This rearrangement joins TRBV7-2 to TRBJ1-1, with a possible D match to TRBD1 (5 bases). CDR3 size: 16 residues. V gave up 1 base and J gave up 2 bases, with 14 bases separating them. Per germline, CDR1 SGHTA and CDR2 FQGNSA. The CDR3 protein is CASSLVFQGTNTEAFF. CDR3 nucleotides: TGTGCCAGCAGCTTAGTGTTTCAGGGTACCAACACTGAAGCTTTCTTT.

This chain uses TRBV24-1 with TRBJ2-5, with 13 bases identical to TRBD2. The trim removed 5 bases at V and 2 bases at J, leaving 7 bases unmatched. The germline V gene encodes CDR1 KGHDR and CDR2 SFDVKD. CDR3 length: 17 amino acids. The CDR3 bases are TGTGCCACCAGTGCTCTTGGGGGACTAGCGGGGCAAGAGACCCAGTACTTC. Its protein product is CATSALGGLAGQETQYF.

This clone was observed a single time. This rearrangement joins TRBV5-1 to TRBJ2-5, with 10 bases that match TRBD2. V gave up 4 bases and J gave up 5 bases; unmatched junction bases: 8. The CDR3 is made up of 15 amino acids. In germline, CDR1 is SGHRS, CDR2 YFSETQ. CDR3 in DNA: TGCGCCAGCAGCGTTAGCGGGGGGTTCGGGGAGACCCAGTACTTC. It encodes CASSVSGGFGETQYF. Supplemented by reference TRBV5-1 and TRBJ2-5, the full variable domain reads KAGVTQTPRYLIKTRGQQVTLSCSPISGHRSVSWYQQTPGQGLQFLFEYFSETQRNKGNFPGRFSGRQFSNSRSEMNVSTLELGDSALYLCASSVSGGFGETQYFGPGTRLLVL.

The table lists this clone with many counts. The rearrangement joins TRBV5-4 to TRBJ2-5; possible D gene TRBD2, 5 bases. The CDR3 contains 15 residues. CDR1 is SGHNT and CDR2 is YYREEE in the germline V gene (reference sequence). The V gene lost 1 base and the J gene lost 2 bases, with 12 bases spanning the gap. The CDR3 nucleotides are TGTGCCAGCAGCTTGCCCCCGGGAACTCAAGAGACCCAGTACTTC. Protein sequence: CASSLPPGTQETQYF.

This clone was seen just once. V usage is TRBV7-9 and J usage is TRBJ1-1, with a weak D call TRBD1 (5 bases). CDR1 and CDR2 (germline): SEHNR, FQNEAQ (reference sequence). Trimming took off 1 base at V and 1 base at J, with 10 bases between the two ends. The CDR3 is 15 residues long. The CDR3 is CASSLGRGANTEAFF. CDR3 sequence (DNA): TGTGCCAGCAGCTTAGGGAGGGGCGCGAACACTGAAGCTTTCTTT.